Presented here are 16 T cell receptor beta chains from one specimen sequenced in a study of read filtering for tumor transcriptome and immune sequencing (TCRdb year 2020). Sequenced using an Illumina HiSeq 4000. TCR libraries were built from 300 to 450 ng RNA with the Immunoverse kit, using molecular barcoded adaptors covering alpha/delta and beta/gamma chains. TCRdb trimmed public reads at Q25 via fastp, called clones via MiXCR and kept in-frame beta chains. Each CDR3 protein gets just one entry, which takes the most common genes and DNA from the rows behind it. The sample profile shows approximately 61,000 distinct CDR3 sequences; nearly 20% of them were found once. The ten largest clones take up about an eighth of the sample. Material for sequencing was a population of CD138-negative cells sorted from bone marrow. In the paper's terms, the cell subset or site label means: bone marrow mononuclear cells depleted of CD138+ plasma/myeloma cells by negative magnetic selection. Receptors were obtained from a donor aged 40 or older with multiple myeloma.

This clonotype appeared many times. The V call is TRBV2, the J call TRBJ1-1; 7 bases match TRBD1. The CDR3 is made up of 14 amino acids. J gave up 1 base and V 7 bases, and 6 bases lay outside the gene matches. From germline, CDR1 is SNHLY and CDR2 FYNNEI. Here the CDR3 DNA reads TGTGCCAGCAACGTCAGGGGGGAGAACACTGAAGCTTTCTTT. As protein: CASNVRGENTEAFF. Complete variable domain (other parts from reference TRBV2 and TRBJ1-1): EPEVTQTPSHQVTQMGQEVILRCVPISNHLYFYWYRQILGQKVEFLVSFYNNEISEKSEIFDDQFSVERPDGSNFTLKIRSTKLEDSAMYFCASNVRGENTEAFFGQGTRLTVV.

This clonotype was seen repeatedly, ten times or more. The chain couples TRBV28 to TRBJ2-2; the D is unclear. The CDR3 is 13 residues long. Trimming removed 8 bases at V and 4 bases at J, with 11 bases between. CDR1 and CDR2 from the germline V gene are MDHEN and SYDVKM. For the CDR3, the DNA is TGTGCCAGCTATCTTATGGGCACCGGGGAGCTGTTTTTT. Translation gives CASYLMGTGELFF.

The table lists this clonotype with many counts. The chain links TRBV29-1 to TRBJ1-1; perhaps TRBD1 as D (5 bases). Per germline, CDR1 SQVTM and CDR2 ANQGSEA. Trimming cost V 7 bases and J 0 bases, with 15 bases left between them. The CDR3 is made up of 14 amino acids. The CDR3 protein is CSARDRIMNTEAFF. In DNA form, the CDR3 reads TGCAGCGCCCGGGACCGAATAATGAACACTGAAGCTTTCTTT.

This clonotype showed up many times. The rearrangement joins TRBV6-1 to TRBJ1-5; D unclear. V was cut by 11 bases and J by 2 bases, with 22 bases left in between. The CDR3 contains 16 residues. Per the germline V gene, CDR1 is MNHNS and CDR2 is SASEGT. The CDR3 protein is CAGGRVTPGGNQPQHF. In DNA, the CDR3 is TGTGCCGGAGGGAGAGTTACTCCGGGTGGCAATCAGCCCCAGCATTTT.

This clonotype was seen many times. The chain joins TRBV29-1 to TRBJ2-7; TRBD1 matches 10 bases. The J segment lost 6 bases and the V segment lost 6 bases, leaving 17 bases of the junction unmatched. Germline V gene sequence: CDR1 SQVTM, CDR2 ANQGSEA. This CDR3 region has 16 residues. The chain's CDR3 is CSVAGTGANLAGEQYF. As DNA, the CDR3 is TGCAGCGTCGCCGGGACAGGGGCCAACCTTGCGGGCGAGCAGTACTTC.

This clonotype was observed at least ten times. CDR3 nucleotides: TGTGCCAGCAGATACGGACAGGGGGGAACAGATACGCAGTATTTT. Protein product: CASRYGQGGTDTQYF. The chain links TRBV6-6 to TRBJ2-3, with 10 bases lining up with TRBD1. From germline, CDR1 is MNHNY and CDR2 SVGAGI (reference sequence). This CDR3 is 15 amino acids long. The trim removed 6 bases at V and 3 bases at J, leaving 6 bases unmatched.

Comment on this clonotype: Germline and junction disagree at one end, which may indicate a read error. The J gene is TRBJ2-6, the V gene TRBV28; 9 bases match TRBD1. This CDR3 has 18 residues. Germline V lookup: CDR1 MDHEN, CDR2 SYDVKM. For the CDR3, the DNA is TGTGCCAGCAGTCCTGTAACAGGGGGCGTTGCTGGGGCCAACGTCCTGACCTTC. It translates to CASSPVTGGVAGANVLTF.

This clonotype was seen only a few times. The rearrangement links TRBV15 to TRBJ1-1; D not certain. Per germline, CDR1 LNHNV and CDR2 YYDKDF (reference sequence). The CDR3 spans 12 residues. The V and J ends lost 4 bases and 2 bases respectively, with 5 bases between them. The CDR3 loop reads CATSKPNTEAFF. CDR3 coding DNA: TGTGCCACCAGCAAACCAAACACTGAAGCTTTCTTT.

At least ten counts were recorded for this clonotype. The chain links TRBV7-2 to TRBJ2-1; 9 nucleotides agree with TRBD2. The ends lost 2 bases at V and 9 bases at J; junction bases unmatched: 5. The germline CDR1 and CDR2 sequences are SGHTA and FQGNSA. The CDR3 runs 14 residues. The CDR3: CASSLPSGVFEQFF. As DNA, the CDR3 is TGTGCCAGCAGCTTACCTAGCGGGGTTTTTGAGCAGTTCTTC.

This sequence joins TRBV5-1 and TRBJ2-5; no clear D gene. Germline assignment: CDR1 SGHRS and CDR2 YFSETQ. The CDR3 runs 13 residues. Trimming removed 4 bases at V and 4 bases at J, with 11 bases between. DNA for the CDR3: TGCGCCAGCAGCCAAAACCAAGGAGAGACCCAGTACTTC. Its protein product is CASSQNQGETQYF.

The count of this clonotype is one. This may arise from a read error, as a much more abundant clone is one base away. This chain joins TRBV20-1 and TRBJ1-1; D not certain. The CDR3 runs 12 residues. Looked up from germline, CDR1 is DFQATT and CDR2 is SNEGSKA (reference sequence). The CDR3 DNA follows: TGCAGTGCTAGAGATCAGGAGGGCCGGGCTCTCTTT. This translates into CSARDQEGRALF.

This clonotype was seen ten or more times. This chain connects TRBV29-1 to TRBJ2-3; 7 nucleotides align to TRBD1. CDR3 length equals 14 residues. Germline V gene lookup returns CDR1 SQVTM and CDR2 ANQGSEA. J lost 5 bases, V lost 4 bases, and 9 bases had no gene match. The CDR3 spells CSVGTGATKDTQYF. As DNA, the CDR3 is TGCAGCGTTGGAACAGGGGCAACGAAAGATACGCAGTATTTT.

This clonotype was seen many times. This chain links TRBV11-1 with TRBJ2-2; D call uncertain. The CDR3 is made up of 13 amino acids. Germline V CDR1 and CDR2: SGHAT, FQDESV (reference sequence). V lost 1 base to trimming and J lost 6 bases, with 6 bases between them. The CDR3 spells CASSLGVSGELFF. CDR3 in DNA: TGTGCCAGCAGCTTAGGGGTCTCCGGGGAGCTGTTTTTT.

The table lists this clonotype with many counts. A much larger clone differs by one base, so this may be a read error. The chain carries TRBV11-2 and TRBJ2-5; D unresolved. CDR1 SGHAT and CDR2 FQNNGV come from the germline V gene. The length of the CDR3 is 11 residues. V lost 0 bases, J lost 7 bases, and 3 bases lay in between. The CDR3 DNA reads as TGTGCCAGCAGCTTAGAAGCGACCCAGTACTTC. Translated, it gives CASSLEATQYF. Using reference TRBV11-2 and TRBJ2-5 for the parts outside the CDR3, the full variable domain is EAGVAQSPRYKIIEKRQSVAFWCNPISGHATLYWYQQILGQGPKLLIQFQNNGVVDDSQLPKDRFSAERLKGVDSTLKIQPAKLEDSAVYLCASSLEATQYFGPGTRLLVL.

There are many counts of this clonotype. The chain links TRBV12-3 or TRBV12-4 to TRBJ2-7; 10 bases map to TRBD2. Trimming removed 6 bases from V and 7 bases from J; junction bases left unmatched: 12. This CDR3 region has 15 residues. In DNA form, the CDR3 reads TGTGCCAGCAGCTACGGGAGCGGGGGGGCAAGAGAGCAGTACTTC. It encodes CASSYGSGGAREQYF.

This clonotype is deemed medium-sized. The chain combines TRBV28 with TRBJ2-1, with D perhaps being TRBD1 or TRBD2 (6 bases each). V was trimmed by 2 bases and J by 3 bases, leaving 11 bases between them. Per the germline V gene, CDR1 is MDHEN and CDR2 is SYDVKM. The CDR3 length is 15 residues. CDR3 DNA: TGTGCCAGCAGTTTAATGGCGGGACACTACAATGAGCAGTTCTTC. Its translation: CASSLMAGHYNEQFF.